The next 30 T cell receptor beta chains were all read from a single sample in a study of beta chain features in type 1 diabetes. As every portion of the isolated RNA was reverse transcribed, the sequencing read expressed TCRB transcripts. The data were produced by immunoSEQ multiplex PCR, yet TCRdb's version contains in-frame clones alone and is incomplete. The sample has 450,000 to 550,000 clones, approximately 30% seen once; the top ten hold 0.065%. The specimen was naive CD4+ T cells from blood. All receptors come from a man between 18 and 35 years old in good health.

With respect to this clone: One junction end does not reproduce the germline sequence, and a read error may be involved. This chain uses TRBV25-1 with TRBJ2-1; 7 bases line up with TRBD2. The germline V gene encodes CDR1 MGHDK and CDR2 SYGVNS. This CDR3 is 15 amino acids long. The DNA for the CDR3 is TGTGCCAGCAGGGAATCGGGGGGCTCCTACAATGAGCAGTTCTTC. Residues: CASRESGGSYNEQFF. Full variable domain (outside the CDR3, taken from reference TRBV25-1 and TRBJ2-1): EADIYQTPRYLVIGTGKKITLECSQTMGHDKMYWYQQDPGMELHLIHYSYGVNSTEKGDLSSESTVSRIRTEHFPLTLESARPSHTSQYLCASRESGGSYNEQFFGPGTRLTVL.

This clone was seen a few times. CDR3 in amino acids: CASSGYRGQETQYF. CDR3 bases: TGTGCCAGCAGCGGCTACAGGGGGCAAGAGACCCAGTACTTC. V and J are TRBV5-4 and TRBJ2-5; 8 bases are a match to TRBD1. The V and J ends lost 4 bases and 2 bases, in that order; junction bases with no gene match: 4. Germline V CDR1 and CDR2: SGHNT, YYREEE (reference sequence). The CDR3 has 14 amino acids.

The chain carries TRBV18 and TRBJ2-3; TRBD1 agrees at 7 bases. The CDR3 has 15 amino acids. Germline assignment: CDR1 KGHSH and CDR2 LQKENI. The J segment lost 2 bases and the V segment lost 6 bases, leaving 8 bases of the junction unmatched. CDR3 bases: TGTGCCAGCTCCGGACAGGATACATTCACAGATACGCAGTATTTT. Its translation is CASSGQDTFTDTQYF.

The DNA of the CDR3 is TGTGCCAGCAGTCCCTGGACTAGCGGAGATACGCAGTATTTT. It is translated as CASSPWTSGDTQYF. The gene calls are TRBV7-2 and TRBJ2-3, with 10 bases lining up with TRBD2. The CDR3 totals 14 residues. Germline-derived CDR1 and CDR2 are SGHTA and FQGNSA. V trimming: 6 bases; J trimming: 5 bases; junction bases outside the gene matches: 5.

The chain uses TRBV29-1 and TRBJ2-3, with D uncertain. V was clipped by 4 bases and J by 0 bases, with 8 bases between them. The CDR3 runs to 13 residues. Germline V gene sequence: CDR1 SQVTM, CDR2 ANQGSEA. The CDR3 DNA follows: TGCAGCGTTGTCAGACCGAGCACAGATACGCAGTATTTT. Amino acid sequence: CSVVRPSTDTQYF.

This clone was observed a few times. The gene calls are TRBV4-3 and TRBJ2-1; D remains ambiguous. Germline CDR1 is LGHNA and CDR2 is YSLEER. V was pared by 4 bases and J by 6 bases, with 10 bases between. This CDR3 is built from 13 residues. CDR3 sequence reads: CASSPATVNEQFF. The CDR3 bases are TGCGCCAGCAGCCCGGCTACCGTCAATGAGCAGTTCTTC.

This clone has just a few counts. The chain employs TRBV7-2 and TRBJ2-4; the D is unclear. This CDR3 is 15 amino acids long. Between the trimmed V and J ends, which lost 4 bases and 2 bases, there was a span of 12 bases. Germline V gene data show CDR1 as SGHTA and CDR2 as FQGNSA. CDR3 in DNA: TGTGCCAGCAGCTCCGAACCTGGATCCAAAAACATTCAGTACTTC. Residues: CASSSEPGSKNIQYF.

In regard to this clone: Within the sample, other DNA sequences also encode this same CDR3. V and J are TRBV9 and TRBJ2-5; D unresolved. From germline, CDR1 is SGDLS and CDR2 YYNGEE. The CDR3 covers 13 residues. V was pared by 0 bases and J by 4 bases, with 7 bases between. The CDR3 nucleotides are TGTGCCAGCAGCGTAGACGTTGGAGAGACCCAGTACTTC. Its protein is CASSVDVGETQYF.

The chain uses TRBV7-8 and TRBJ2-1; 9 bases are shared with TRBD2. The CDR3 has 17 residues. Germline trimming cut 8 bases from V and 4 bases from J; bases unmatched to any gene: 15. Germline V lookup: CDR1 SGHVS, CDR2 FQNEAQ. The DNA for the CDR3 is TGTGCCAGCCCTCCTGGGCCGTTCGCGGGAGGGTACAATGAGCAGTTCTTC. Translating it yields CASPPGPFAGGYNEQFF.

This clone was counted a few times. V usage is TRBV30 and J usage is TRBJ2-3; weak D call: TRBD1 (5 bases). Between the trimmed V and J ends, which lost 0 bases and 3 bases, there was a span of 16 bases. CDR3 length equals 16 residues. In germline, CDR1 is GTSNPN, CDR2 SVGIG (reference sequence). The CDR3 coding sequence is TGTGCCTGGAGTGTAATAAGGGCCTCAGGGACAGATACGCAGTATTTT. It codes for CAWSVIRASGTDTQYF.

The V call is TRBV7-2, the J call TRBJ2-1; 7 positions match TRBD1. Germline V gives CDR1 SGHTA, CDR2 FQGNSA. With V trimmed by 2 bases and J by 0 bases, 10 bases remained unmatched. This CDR3 region has 18 residues. The CDR3 sequence is CASSLPRDSTTSYNEQFF. CDR3 sequence (DNA): TGTGCCAGCAGCTTACCGAGGGACAGCACAACCTCCTACAATGAGCAGTTCTTC.

This clone was observed a few times. The V and J genes are TRBV29-1 and TRBJ2-2; TRBD2 aligns across 7 bases. The J segment lost 1 base and the V segment lost 6 bases, leaving 5 bases of the junction unmatched. The CDR3 contains 14 residues. The germline gives CDR1 SQVTM, CDR2 ANQGSEA. CDR3 sequence reads: CSVFSGLNTGELFF. For the CDR3, the DNA is TGCAGCGTATTTAGCGGGTTGAACACCGGGGAGCTGTTTTTT.

This clone was detected only a few times. The chain couples TRBV9 to TRBJ2-7, with 12 positions matching TRBD2. With V trimmed by 0 bases and J by 3 bases, 1 base remained unmatched. Germline V gene data show CDR1 as SGDLS and CDR2 as YYNGEE. The CDR3 length is 15 residues. The DNA of the CDR3 is TGTGCCAGCAGCGTAGCGACTAGCGGGAGCTACGAGCAGTACTTC. Translation gives CASSVATSGSYEQYF.

Only a few counts were recorded for this clone. This chain connects TRBV30 to TRBJ2-1, with 8 bases matching TRBD1. Germline CDR1 and CDR2: GTSNPN and SVGIG (reference sequence). The CDR3 is 13 amino acids. The J segment lost 12 bases and the V segment lost 2 bases, leaving 9 bases of the junction unmatched. The DNA of the CDR3 is TGTGCCTGGAGTAGGGACAGGACAATGTGGCAGTTCTTC. Translating gives CAWSRDRTMWQFF.

Only a few counts were recorded for this clone. CDR3 sequence reads: CASRRGQGAYEQYF. The CDR3 nucleotides are TGTGCCAGCAGGCGGGGGCAGGGAGCCTACGAGCAGTACTTC. This chain connects TRBV28 to TRBJ2-7, with D maybe TRBD2 (7 bases). The CDR3 sequence is 14 residues long. Trimming left V 6 bases short and J 2 bases short, with 14 bases between. Germline CDR1 reads MDHEN; CDR2 reads SYDVKM.

This clone was detected a few times. The chain uses TRBV6-1 and TRBJ2-7, with D unresolved. V shed 2 bases and J shed 12 bases, with 14 bases lying between them. The germline V gene has CDR1 MNHNS and CDR2 SASEGT. The CDR3 covers 12 residues. The CDR3 loop is CASSEMPRQLYF. In DNA, the CDR3 is TGTGCCAGCAGTGAAATGCCGAGGCAGTTGTACTTC.

The chain links TRBV7-2 to TRBJ2-5, with no clear D. The CDR3 length is 14 residues. The germline V gene has CDR1 SGHTA and CDR2 FQGNSA. V lost 0 bases and J 6 bases, leaving 11 bases between the germline ends. CDR3 nucleotide sequence: TGTGCCAGCAGCTTAGCGGGCTCCGAGAAGACCCAGTACTTC. Translated: CASSLAGSEKTQYF.

This clone was found a few times. The chain links TRBV5-4 to TRBJ2-3; tentative D call: TRBD1 (6 bases). The CDR3 totals 14 residues. Trimming shortened V by 3 bases and J by 1 base, and 9 bases separated the two germline ends. Per the germline V gene, CDR1 is SGHNT and CDR2 is YYREEE (reference sequence). CDR3 in amino acids: CASSSGQRTDTQYF. The CDR3 bases are TGTGCCAGCAGCTCCGGACAGCGCACAGATACGCAGTATTTT.

This clone came up a few times. V and J are TRBV30 and TRBJ2-2; 9 nucleotides align to TRBD2. This CDR3 is 14 amino acids long. With V trimmed by 5 bases and J by 2 bases, 3 bases remained unmatched. Per germline, CDR1 GTSNPN and CDR2 SVGIG (reference sequence). The CDR3 DNA sequence: TGTGCCTGGCAGGGACTAGCCAACACCGGGGAGCTGTTTTTT. This gives the protein CAWQGLANTGELFF.

The CDR3 sequence: CASSERTSGAAAQETQYF. The CDR3 DNA follows: TGTGCCAGCAGTGAGCGTACGTCCGGGGCAGCCGCCCAAGAGACCCAGTACTTC. The V gene is TRBV25-1, the J gene TRBJ2-5; D possibly matches TRBD1 or TRBD2 (5 bases each). The CDR3 length is 18 residues. V lost 3 bases and J lost 1, with 21 bases in between. CDR1 and CDR2 (germline): MGHDK, SYGVNS.

The chain recombines TRBV28 with TRBJ1-2, with unresolved D. From germline, CDR1 is MDHEN and CDR2 SYDVKM. This CDR3 comprises 15 residues. V was clipped by 7 bases and J by 6 bases, with 21 bases between them. CDR3 sequence reads: CASIEGRYHMDGYTF. CDR3 in DNA: TGTGCCAGCATCGAAGGGAGATATCATATGGATGGCTACACCTTC.

This chain joins TRBV11-2 and TRBJ2-1; D unclear. V lost 6 bases to trimming and J lost 2 bases, with 8 bases between them. Germline V gene data show CDR1 as SGHAT and CDR2 as FQNNGV. CDR3 length equals 13 residues. The CDR3 here is CASRAPPYNEQFF. In nucleotides, the CDR3 is TGTGCCAGCAGAGCGCCTCCCTACAATGAGCAGTTCTTC.

The chain combines TRBV30 with TRBJ2-2; D unresolved. The V gene's germline CDR1 is GTSNPN and CDR2 SVGIG (reference sequence). This CDR3 contains 15 residues. Between the trimmed V and J ends, which lost 1 base and 2 bases, there was a span of 11 bases. In nucleotides, the CDR3 is TGTGCCTGGAGTGGCCATCTCATCAACACCGGGGAGCTGTTTTTT. Encoded protein: CAWSGHLINTGELFF.

The CDR3 DNA is TGTGCCATCAGTGAGTCTCGCGGGAGGGGGACAGATACGCAGTATTTT. The encoded protein is CAISESRGRGTDTQYF. The V gene is TRBV10-3, the J gene TRBJ2-3, with 9 bases identical to TRBD2. This CDR3 contains 16 residues. The junction had 4 bases not matched to a gene; V was cut back by 0 bases and J by 3 bases. Germline V gene data show CDR1 as ENHRY and CDR2 as SYGVKD.

This sequence joins TRBV7-9 and TRBJ2-2; D not certain. Germline values: CDR1 SEHNR, CDR2 FQNEAQ (reference sequence). The CDR3 is made up of 15 amino acids. Trimming stripped 3 bases from V and 3 bases from J, with 11 bases between. CDR3 nucleotide sequence: TGTGCCAGCAGCTTGTCGACTGGTTACACCGGGGAGCTGTTTTTT. Its protein is CASSLSTGYTGELFF.

A few counts support this clone. The chain recombines TRBV7-2 with TRBJ2-1; 8 bases are shared with TRBD2. The germline gives CDR1 SGHTA, CDR2 FQGNSA. J gave up 4 bases and V 5 bases, and 10 bases lay outside the gene matches. This CDR3 comprises 16 residues. The CDR3 nucleotides are TGTGCCAGCAGCACCCGCCGGGTAGCGGGGTACAATGAGCAGTTCTTC. Its protein product is CASSTRRVAGYNEQFF.

V usage is TRBV10-3 and J usage is TRBJ1-1, with unresolved D. V was cut by 3 bases and J by 10 bases, with 12 bases left in between. Germline V gene lookup returns CDR1 ENHRY and CDR2 SYGVKD. The CDR3 covers 12 residues. The CDR3 spells CAISEGIPGAFF. In DNA form, the CDR3 reads TGTGCCATCAGTGAAGGAATTCCTGGAGCTTTCTTT.

This clone was counted ten times or more. V and J are TRBV29-1 and TRBJ2-1; tentatively, D is TRBD2 (6 bases). The CDR3 length is 14 residues. The V gene lost 3 bases and the J gene lost 8 bases, with 17 bases spanning the gap. From germline, CDR1 is SQVTM and CDR2 ANQGSEA. Written as DNA, the CDR3 is TGCAGCGTTGAGTCTGGGAAACTAGCCTATGAGCAGTTCTTC. Protein: CSVESGKLAYEQFF.

There are a few counts of this clone. The V gene is TRBV14, the J gene TRBJ2-7; no firm D call. CDR3 length equals 10 residues. The germline V and J ends were trimmed by 4 bases and 6 bases, with 4 bases remaining between them. The germline V gene encodes CDR1 SGHDN and CDR2 FVKESK. CDR3 amino acids: CASSRPEQYF. CDR3 DNA: TGTGCCAGCAGCCGCCCCGAGCAGTACTTC.

The CDR3 coding sequence is TGCAGCGGTGACCCGGTCGCCTATGGCTACACCTTC. This gives the protein CSGDPVAYGYTF. The chain joins TRBV29-1 to TRBJ1-2; the D is unclear. CDR1 and CDR2 from the germline V gene are SQVTM and ANQGSEA. V shed 7 bases and J shed 4 bases, with 13 bases lying between them. The CDR3 covers 12 residues.